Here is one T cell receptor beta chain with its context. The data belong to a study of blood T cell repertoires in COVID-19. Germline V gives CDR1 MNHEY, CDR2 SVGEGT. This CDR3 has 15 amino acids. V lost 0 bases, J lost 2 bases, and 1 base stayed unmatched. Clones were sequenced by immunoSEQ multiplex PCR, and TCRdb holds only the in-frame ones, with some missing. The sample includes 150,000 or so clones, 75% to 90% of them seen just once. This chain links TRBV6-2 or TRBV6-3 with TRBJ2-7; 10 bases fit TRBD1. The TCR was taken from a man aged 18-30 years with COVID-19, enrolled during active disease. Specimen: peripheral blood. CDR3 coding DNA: TGTGCCAGCAGTTACTCGGGACAGGGGCCCTACGAGCAGTACTTC. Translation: CASSYSGQGPYEQYF.